This T cell receptor beta chain was documented in a study of regulatory T cells in long-lasting Graves disease. Study conclusions and caveats: Persistent disease was associated with favored TRBV28 usage and with favored use of TRBJ1-2 and TRBJ2-5. Thyroid tissue was not studied; only peripheral blood was. Clonotypes that were public and shared totalled roughly 3,000 in persistent patients versus 900 to 1,000 in new patients.

The CDR3 loop spans 14 amino acids. Trimming removed 5 bases from V and 3 bases from J, with 13 bases in between. Germline CDR1 GTSNPN, CDR2 SVGIG (reference sequence). This clonotype was detected ten times or more. Its antigen is still unknown. Time point given: newly diagnosed GD, antithyroid drugs for less than 3 months. From PBMCs, RNA was extracted and then used to make the TCR library. With iRepertoire HTBI primers and Arm-PCR of CDR3 regions, TCR beta libraries were built. TCRdb called the multiplex PCR reads again in MiXCR, with one record for every CDR3 protein. The data show 450,000 to 600,000 distinct CDR3 sequences, with approximately 13% seen just once and roughly 10% held by the top ten. These sequences were also reported in another study, on T cells in Graves' hyperthyroidism and ophthalmopathy. This second report adds: Most clonotypes expanded in the thyroid (above 0.001) were also present in blood.

The receptor was derived from a man between 25 and 39 years old with Graves disease. Sequenced material: peripheral blood mononuclear cells (PBMCs), taken at new diagnosis, from a patient treated with antithyroid drugs. The chain uses TRBV30 and TRBJ1-4; no definite D call. This CDR3 reads CAWQPGISNEKLFF. The CDR3 region has the DNA TGTGCCTGGCAGCCGGGGATTTCTAATGAAAAACTGTTTTTT.